Below, 2 T cell receptor beta chains from the same sample are listed, as sequenced in a study of blood T cell repertoires in COVID-19. TCRdb's table, derived via immunoSEQ multiplex PCR, lists solely in-frame clones and lacks some. In the table there are about 170,000 clones, around 87% of which are singletons. Sequenced input: peripheral blood. The receptors come from a woman at least 80 years old in a cohort sampled during active or convalescent COVID-19.

This clone has only one observation. The chain couples TRBV12-5 to TRBJ1-5; the D gene is possibly TRBD1 (5 bases). The ends were cut back, 2 bases at V and 3 bases at J, with 17 bases in the middle. The CDR3 runs to 17 residues. Germline V gene lookup returns CDR1 LGHNT and CDR2 FRNRAP. DNA for the CDR3: TGTGCTAGTGGTTTGTTATCGCTCAGGGAAAACAATCAGCCCCAGCATTTT. Protein sequence: CASGLLSLRENNQPQHF.

CDR3 in DNA: TGTGCCAGCAGCGGGGGGGAGACCCAGTACTTC. Protein product: CASSGGETQYF. The J gene is TRBJ2-5, the V gene TRBV13; D possibly corresponds to TRBD2 (6 bases). V lost 5 bases, J lost 5 bases, and 6 bases lay in between. Germline CDR1 is PRHDT and CDR2 is FYEKMQ (reference sequence). This CDR3 comprises 11 residues.